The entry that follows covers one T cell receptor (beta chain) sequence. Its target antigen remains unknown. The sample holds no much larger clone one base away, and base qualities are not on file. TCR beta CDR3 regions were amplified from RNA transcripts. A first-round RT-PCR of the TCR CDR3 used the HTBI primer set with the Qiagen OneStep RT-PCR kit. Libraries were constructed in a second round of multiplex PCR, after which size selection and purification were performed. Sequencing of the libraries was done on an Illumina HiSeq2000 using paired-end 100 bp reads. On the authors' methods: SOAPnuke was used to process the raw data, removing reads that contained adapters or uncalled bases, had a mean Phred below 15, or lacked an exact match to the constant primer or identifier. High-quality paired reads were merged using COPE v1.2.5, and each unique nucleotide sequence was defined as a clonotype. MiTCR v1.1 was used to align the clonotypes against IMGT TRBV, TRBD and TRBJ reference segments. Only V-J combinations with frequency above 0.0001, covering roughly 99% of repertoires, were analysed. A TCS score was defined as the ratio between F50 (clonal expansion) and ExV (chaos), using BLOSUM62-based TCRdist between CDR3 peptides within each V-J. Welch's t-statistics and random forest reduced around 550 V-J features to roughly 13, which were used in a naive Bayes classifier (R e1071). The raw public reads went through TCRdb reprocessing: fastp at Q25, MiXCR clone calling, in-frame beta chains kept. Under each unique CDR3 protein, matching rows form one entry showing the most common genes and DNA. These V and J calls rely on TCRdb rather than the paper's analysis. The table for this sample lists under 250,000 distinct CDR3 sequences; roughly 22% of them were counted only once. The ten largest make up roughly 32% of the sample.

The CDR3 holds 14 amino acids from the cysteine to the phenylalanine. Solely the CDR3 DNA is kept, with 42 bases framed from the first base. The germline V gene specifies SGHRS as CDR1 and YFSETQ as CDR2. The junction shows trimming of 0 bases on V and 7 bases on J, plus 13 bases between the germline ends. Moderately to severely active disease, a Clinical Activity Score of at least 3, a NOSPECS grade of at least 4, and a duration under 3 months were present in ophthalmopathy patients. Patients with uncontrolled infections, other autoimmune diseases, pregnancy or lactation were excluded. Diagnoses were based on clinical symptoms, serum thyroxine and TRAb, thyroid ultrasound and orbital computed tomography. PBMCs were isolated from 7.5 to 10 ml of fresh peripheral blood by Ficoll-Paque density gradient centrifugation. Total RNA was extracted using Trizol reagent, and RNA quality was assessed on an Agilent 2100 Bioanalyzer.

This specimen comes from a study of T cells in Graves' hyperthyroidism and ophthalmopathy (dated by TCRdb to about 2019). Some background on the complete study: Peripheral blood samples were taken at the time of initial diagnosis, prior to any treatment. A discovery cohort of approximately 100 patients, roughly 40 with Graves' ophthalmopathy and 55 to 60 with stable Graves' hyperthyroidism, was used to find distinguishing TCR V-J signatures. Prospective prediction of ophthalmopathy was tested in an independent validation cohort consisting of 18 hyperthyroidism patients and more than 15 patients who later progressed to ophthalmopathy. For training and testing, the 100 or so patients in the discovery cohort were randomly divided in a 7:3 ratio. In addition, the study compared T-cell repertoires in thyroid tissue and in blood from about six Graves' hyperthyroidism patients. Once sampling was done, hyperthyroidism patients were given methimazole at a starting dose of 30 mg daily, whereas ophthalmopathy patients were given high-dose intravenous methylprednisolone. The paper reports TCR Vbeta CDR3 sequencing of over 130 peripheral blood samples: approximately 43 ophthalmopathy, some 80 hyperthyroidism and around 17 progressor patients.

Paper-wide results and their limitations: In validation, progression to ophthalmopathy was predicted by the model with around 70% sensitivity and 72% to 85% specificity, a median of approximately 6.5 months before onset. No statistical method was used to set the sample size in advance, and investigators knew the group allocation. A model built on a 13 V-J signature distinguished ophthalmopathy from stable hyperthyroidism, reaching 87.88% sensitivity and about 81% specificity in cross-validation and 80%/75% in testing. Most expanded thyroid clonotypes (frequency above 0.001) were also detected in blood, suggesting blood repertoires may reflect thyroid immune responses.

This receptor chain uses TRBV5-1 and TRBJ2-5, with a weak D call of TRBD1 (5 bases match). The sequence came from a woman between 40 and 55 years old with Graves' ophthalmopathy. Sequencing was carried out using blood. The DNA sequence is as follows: TGCGCCAGCAGCTTGGAGGGGCCCCAGGGGACCCAGTACTTC. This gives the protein CASSLEGPQGTQYF.